Reported below is one T cell receptor beta chain. This sample is drawn from a study of T cell changes during pregnancy in multiple sclerosis. The CDR3 is made up of 16 amino acids. The V and J ends lost 1 base and 4 bases, in that order; junction bases with no gene match: 4. CDR1 is SGHTA, CDR2 FQGNSA, per germline. The method was immunoSEQ multiplex PCR; TCRdb's version includes in-frame clones alone and lacks a portion of them. The sample contains approximately 36,000 clones, around 89% of which appear only once. The J gene is TRBJ2-3, the V gene TRBV7-2, with 11 bases fitting TRBD2. The receptor was isolated from a female donor with multiple sclerosis, enrolled in a pregnancy study. The sequencing here drew on CD8+ T cells from peripheral blood mononuclear cells, taken in the third trimester of pregnancy. The CDR3, as DNA: TGTGCCAGCAGCTTAGATCTAGCGGGGGGCCCAGATACGCAGTATTTT. Translating gives CASSLDLAGGPDTQYF.